The clone carrying this T cell receptor (beta chain) was detected a few times. One end of the junction fails to match germline, which may point to a read error. While infection was still active, Seattle patients were enrolled and then followed longitudinally. The authors' processing: Reference gene primer amplification gave nucleated cell count estimates. The table came from immunoSEQ multiplex PCR; TCRdb's copy has only in-frame clones and leaves some out. V and J calls and clone size come straight from that table; D and trimming were deduced from the DNA. This sample has some 230,000 clones, with around 87% found just once. The CDR3 is made up of 12 amino acids. The germline CDR1 and CDR2 sequences are MDHEN and SYDVKM. The sample belongs to a study of blood T cell repertoires in COVID-19. Across the whole study: Whether acute or convalescent, the COVID-19 samples came from the United States, Italy and Spain. In each case, the material was cDNA or gDNA derived from T cells, B-cell-depleted T cells, or PBMCs.

Sequencing was carried out using peripheral blood. The V and J genes are TRBV28 and TRBJ1-1; the D is unclear. The source is a woman in her forties or fifties with COVID-19, enrolled during active disease. CDR3 sequence: CASSVHKEGYIF. The DNA for the CDR3 is TGTGCCAGCAGTGTTCATAAGGAGGGTTACATCTTT.